These 7 T cell receptor beta chains were all obtained from the same sample, sequenced in a study of beta chain features in type 1 diabetes (dated by TCRdb to 2016 to 2019). The receptor library was made with the immunoSEQ multiplex PCR assay. The entire isolated RNA was reverse transcribed using the High Capacity cDNA Reverse Transcription Kit, and thus expressed TCRB transcripts were sequenced. The table comes from immuneACCESS by way of TCRdb, which keeps in-frame sequences with V and J called. Part of the clones is missing from these tables; in studies checked, under half for an unresolved V gene and the rest for unknown reasons. This sample has 860,000 or so clones in its table, and 17% of those were observed once. The ten largest clones add up to 0.023% of the sample. The sequenced material came from naive CD4+ T cells from blood. Interpreted using the paper, the cell subset or site label stands for: true naive CD4+ T cells. Every receptor here comes from a woman in her late teens or twenties in good health.

This clone was counted only a few times. CDR3 DNA: TGTGCCAGCAGCTTAGAACTGCACCGGACCCTCGAGCAGTTCTTC. As protein: CASSLELHRTLEQFF. This sequence joins TRBV11-2 and TRBJ2-1; the D is unclear. The germline V and J ends were trimmed by 0 bases and 10 bases, with 16 bases remaining between them. Germline V gene lookup returns CDR1 SGHAT and CDR2 FQNNGV. The length of the CDR3 is 15 residues.

A few counts support this clone. V and J are TRBV29-1 and TRBJ2-3; 13 nucleotides match TRBD2. Trimming cost V 7 bases and J 4 bases; bases outside gene matches: 2. The length of the CDR3 is 13 residues. CDR1 is SQVTM, CDR2 ANQGSEA, per germline. The CDR3 DNA sequence: TGCAGCGAACTAGCGGGAGGGGCAGATACGCAGTATTTT. Protein sequence: CSELAGGADTQYF.

This clone was detected a few times. The chain uses TRBV28 and TRBJ1-2, with D unclear. V dropped 1 base and J dropped 0 bases, with 9 bases sitting between them. Germline assignment: CDR1 MDHEN and CDR2 SYDVKM. The CDR3 contains 15 residues. The CDR3 protein is CASSLSGIANYGYTF. The CDR3 bases are TGTGCCAGCAGTTTATCGGGCATCGCTAACTATGGCTACACCTTC.

This chain joins TRBV7-2 and TRBJ2-1, with a tentative D call TRBD2 (6 bases). This CDR3 is 16 amino acids long. Trimming left V 1 base short and J 9 bases short, with 19 bases between. Germline CDR1 and CDR2: SGHTA and FQGNSA. The CDR3 coding sequence is TGTGCCAGCAGCTTAGATGCGGCGGGAAGCCGCGGTGAGCAGTTCTTC. It specifies CASSLDAAGSRGEQFF.

This clone has just a few counts. The gene calls are TRBV15 and TRBJ2-5; no clear D gene. This CDR3 contains 14 residues. Germline V CDR1 and CDR2: LNHNV, YYDKDF (reference sequence). Trimming shortened V by 1 base and J by 4 bases, and 10 bases separated the two germline ends. The CDR3 DNA reads TGTGCCACCAGCAGAGGGTCGTCGGGAGAGACCCAGTACTTC. Amino acids: CATSRGSSGETQYF.

This clone has only a few counts. The J gene is TRBJ2-1, the V gene TRBV4-1; tentatively, D is TRBD1 (5 bases). The CDR3 has 13 amino acids. Looked up from germline, CDR1 is MGHRA and CDR2 is YSYEKL. V dropped 0 bases and J dropped 11 bases, with 11 bases sitting between them. CDR3 DNA sequence: TGCGCCAGCAGCCAAGACAGGGAAAGGAAGCAGTTCTTC. As protein: CASSQDRERKQFF.

The chain uses TRBV19 and TRBJ2-2; 7 nucleotides agree with TRBD1. After removal of 4 bases from V and 4 bases from J, the junction contained 12 bases not matched to a gene. The CDR3 has 17 amino acids. Germline lookup yields CDR1 LNHDA and CDR2 SQIVND (reference sequence). The CDR3 sequence: CASSRKGTAPFTGELFF. The CDR3 coding sequence is TGTGCCAGTAGTAGGAAGGGGACAGCTCCCTTCACCGGGGAGCTGTTTTTT.